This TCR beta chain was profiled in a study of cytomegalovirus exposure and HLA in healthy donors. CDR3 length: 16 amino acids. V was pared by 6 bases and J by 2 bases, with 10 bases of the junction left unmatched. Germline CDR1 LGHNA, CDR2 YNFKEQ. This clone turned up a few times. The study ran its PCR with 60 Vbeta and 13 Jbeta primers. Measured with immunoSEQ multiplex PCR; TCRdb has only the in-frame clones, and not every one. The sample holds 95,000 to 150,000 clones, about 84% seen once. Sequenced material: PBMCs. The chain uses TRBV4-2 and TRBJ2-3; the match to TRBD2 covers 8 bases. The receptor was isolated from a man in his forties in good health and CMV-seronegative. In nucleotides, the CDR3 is TGTGCCAGCAGTCACGGGGGGGGTGGGACCACAGATACGCAGTATTTT. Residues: CASSHGGGGTTDTQYF.